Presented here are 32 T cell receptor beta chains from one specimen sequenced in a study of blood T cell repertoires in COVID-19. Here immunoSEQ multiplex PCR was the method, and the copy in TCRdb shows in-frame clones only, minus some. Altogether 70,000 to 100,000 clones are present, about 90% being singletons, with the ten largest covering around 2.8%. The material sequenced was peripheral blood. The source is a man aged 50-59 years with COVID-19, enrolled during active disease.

CDR3 in amino acids: CASSSGSGNTIYF. The DNA of the CDR3 is TGTGCCAGCAGTTCAGGGTCTGGAAACACCATATATTTT. The chain couples TRBV11-2 to TRBJ1-3, with D maybe TRBD1 (5 bases). Germline V CDR1 and CDR2: SGHAT, FQNNGV. This CDR3 contains 13 residues. Trimming took 6 bases from V and 1 from J, leaving 7 bases between them.

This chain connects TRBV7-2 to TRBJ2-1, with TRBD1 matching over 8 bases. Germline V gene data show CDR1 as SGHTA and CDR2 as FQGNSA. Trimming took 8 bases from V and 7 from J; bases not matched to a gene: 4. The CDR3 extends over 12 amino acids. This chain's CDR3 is CASGTGGNEQFF. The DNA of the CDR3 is TGTGCCAGCGGCACAGGGGGGAATGAGCAGTTCTTC.

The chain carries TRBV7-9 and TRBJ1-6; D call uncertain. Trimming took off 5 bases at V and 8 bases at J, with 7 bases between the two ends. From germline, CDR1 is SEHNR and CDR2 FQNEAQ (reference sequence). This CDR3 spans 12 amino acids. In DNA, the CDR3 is TGTGCCAGCAGCGACATCGATTCACCCCTCCACTTT. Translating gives CASSDIDSPLHF.

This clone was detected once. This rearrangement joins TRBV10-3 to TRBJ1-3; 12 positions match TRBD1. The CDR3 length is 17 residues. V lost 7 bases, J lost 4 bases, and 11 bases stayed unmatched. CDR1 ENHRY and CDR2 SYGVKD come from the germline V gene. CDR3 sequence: CAIKGQGAFVDGNTIYF. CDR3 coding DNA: TGTGCCATCAAGGGACAGGGGGCTTTCGTGGACGGAAACACCATATATTTT.

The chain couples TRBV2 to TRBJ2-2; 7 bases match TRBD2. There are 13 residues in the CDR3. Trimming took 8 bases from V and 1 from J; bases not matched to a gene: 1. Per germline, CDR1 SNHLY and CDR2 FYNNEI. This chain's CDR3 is CASSGGNTGELFF. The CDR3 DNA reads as TGTGCCAGCTCGGGGGGGAACACCGGGGAGCTGTTTTTT.

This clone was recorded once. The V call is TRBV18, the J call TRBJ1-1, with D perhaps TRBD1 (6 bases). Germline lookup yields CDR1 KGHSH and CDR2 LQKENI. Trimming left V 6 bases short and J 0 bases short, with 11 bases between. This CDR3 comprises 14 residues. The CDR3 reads CASSPDRMNTEAFF. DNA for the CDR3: TGTGCCAGCTCTCCCGACAGGATGAACACTGAAGCTTTCTTT.

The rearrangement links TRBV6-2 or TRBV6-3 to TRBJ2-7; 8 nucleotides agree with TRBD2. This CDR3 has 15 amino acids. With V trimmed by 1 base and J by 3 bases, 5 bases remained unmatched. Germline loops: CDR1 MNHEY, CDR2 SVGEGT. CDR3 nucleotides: TGTGCCAGCAGTTACTTGTCGGGACTAGGCTACGAGCAGTACTTC. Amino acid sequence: CASSYLSGLGYEQYF.

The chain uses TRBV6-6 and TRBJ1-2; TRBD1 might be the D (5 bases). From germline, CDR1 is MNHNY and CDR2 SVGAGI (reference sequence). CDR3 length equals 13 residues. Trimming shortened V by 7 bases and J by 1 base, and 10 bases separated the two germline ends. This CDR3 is CASTTGNNYGYTF. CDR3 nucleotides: TGTGCCAGCACTACAGGCAATAACTATGGCTACACCTTC.

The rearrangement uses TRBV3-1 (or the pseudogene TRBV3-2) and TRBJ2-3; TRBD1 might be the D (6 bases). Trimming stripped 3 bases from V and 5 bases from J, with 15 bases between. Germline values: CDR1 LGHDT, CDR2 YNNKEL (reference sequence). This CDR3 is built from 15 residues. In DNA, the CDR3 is TGTGCCAGCAGCCAGAATGTGGGGGCGGGAGATACGCAGTATTTT. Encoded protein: CASSQNVGAGDTQYF.

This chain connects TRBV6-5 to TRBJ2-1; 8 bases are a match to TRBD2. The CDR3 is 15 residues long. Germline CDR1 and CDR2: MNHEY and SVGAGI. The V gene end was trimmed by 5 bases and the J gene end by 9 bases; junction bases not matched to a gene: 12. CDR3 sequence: CASSKGLVGGAEQFF. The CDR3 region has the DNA TGTGCCAGCAGTAAGGGACTAGTGGGCGGGGCTGAGCAGTTCTTC.

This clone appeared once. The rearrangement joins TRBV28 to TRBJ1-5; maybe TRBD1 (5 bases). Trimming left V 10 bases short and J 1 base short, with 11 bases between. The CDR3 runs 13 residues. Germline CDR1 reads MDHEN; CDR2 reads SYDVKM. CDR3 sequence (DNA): TGTGCCATCATGGGGGGAAGCAATCAGCCCCAGCATTTT. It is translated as CAIMGGSNQPQHF.

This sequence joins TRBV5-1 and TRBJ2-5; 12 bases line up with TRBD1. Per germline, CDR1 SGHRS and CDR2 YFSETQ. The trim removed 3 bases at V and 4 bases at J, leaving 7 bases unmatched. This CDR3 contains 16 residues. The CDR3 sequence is CASSSTGTGGLETQYF. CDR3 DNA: TGCGCCAGCAGCTCAACAGGGACAGGGGGCTTAGAGACCCAGTACTTC.

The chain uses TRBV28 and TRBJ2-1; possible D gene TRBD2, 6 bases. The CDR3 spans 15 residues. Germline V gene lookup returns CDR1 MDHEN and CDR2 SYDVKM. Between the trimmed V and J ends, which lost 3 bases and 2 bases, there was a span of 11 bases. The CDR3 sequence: CASSFSAGTYNEQFF. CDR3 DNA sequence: TGTGCCAGCAGTTTTTCGGCGGGGACCTACAATGAGCAGTTCTTC.

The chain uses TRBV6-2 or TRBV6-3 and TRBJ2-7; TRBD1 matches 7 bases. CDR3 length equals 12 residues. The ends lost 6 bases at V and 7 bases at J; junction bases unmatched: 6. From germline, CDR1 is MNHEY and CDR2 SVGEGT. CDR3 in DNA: TGTGCCAGCAGCCGACAGGGCTGGGAGCAGTACTTC. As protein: CASSRQGWEQYF.

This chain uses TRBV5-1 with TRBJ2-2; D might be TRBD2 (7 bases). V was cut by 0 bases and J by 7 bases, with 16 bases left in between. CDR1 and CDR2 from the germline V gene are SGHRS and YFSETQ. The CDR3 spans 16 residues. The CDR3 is CASSLGTGGRGGELFF. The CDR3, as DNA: TGCGCCAGCAGCTTGGGCACCGGGGGGCGAGGCGGGGAGCTGTTTTTT.

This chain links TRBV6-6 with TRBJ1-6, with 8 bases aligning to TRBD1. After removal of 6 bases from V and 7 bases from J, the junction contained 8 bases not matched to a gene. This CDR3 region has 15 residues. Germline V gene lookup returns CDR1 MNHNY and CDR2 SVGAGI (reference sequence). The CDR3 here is CASSRQGNYNSPLHF. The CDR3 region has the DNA TGTGCCAGCAGCAGACAGGGGAATTACAATTCACCCCTCCACTTT.

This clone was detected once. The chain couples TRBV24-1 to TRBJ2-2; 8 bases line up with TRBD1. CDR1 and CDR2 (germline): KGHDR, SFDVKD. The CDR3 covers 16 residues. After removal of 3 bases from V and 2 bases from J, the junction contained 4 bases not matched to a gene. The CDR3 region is CATSDPGTGNTGELFF. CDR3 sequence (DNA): TGTGCCACCAGTGATCCTGGGACAGGAAACACCGGGGAGCTGTTTTTT.

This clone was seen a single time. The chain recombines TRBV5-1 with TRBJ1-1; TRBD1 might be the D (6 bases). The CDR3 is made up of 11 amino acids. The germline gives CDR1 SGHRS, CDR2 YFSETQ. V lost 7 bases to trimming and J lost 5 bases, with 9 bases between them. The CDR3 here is CASAGDTEAFF. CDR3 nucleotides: TGCGCCAGCGCAGGGGATACTGAAGCTTTCTTT.

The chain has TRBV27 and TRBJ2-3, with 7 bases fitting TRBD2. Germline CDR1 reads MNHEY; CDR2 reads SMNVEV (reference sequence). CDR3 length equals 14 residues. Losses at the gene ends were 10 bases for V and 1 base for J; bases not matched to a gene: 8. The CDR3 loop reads CATQRGKRTDTQYF. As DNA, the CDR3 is TGTGCCACACAGCGGGGCAAACGCACAGATACGCAGTATTTT.

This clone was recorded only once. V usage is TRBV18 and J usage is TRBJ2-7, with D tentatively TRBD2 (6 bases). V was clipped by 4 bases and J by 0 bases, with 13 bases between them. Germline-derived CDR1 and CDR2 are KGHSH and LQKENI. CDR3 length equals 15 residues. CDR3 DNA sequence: TGTGCCAGCTCACGGTCACGGGACTTCTCCTACGAGCAGTACTTC. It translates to CASSRSRDFSYEQYF.

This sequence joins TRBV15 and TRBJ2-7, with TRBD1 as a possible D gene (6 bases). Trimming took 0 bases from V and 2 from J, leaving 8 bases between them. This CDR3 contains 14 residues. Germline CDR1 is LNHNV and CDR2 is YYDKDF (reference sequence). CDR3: CATSRDQGPYEQYF. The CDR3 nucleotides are TGTGCCACCAGCAGAGATCAGGGGCCCTACGAGCAGTACTTC.

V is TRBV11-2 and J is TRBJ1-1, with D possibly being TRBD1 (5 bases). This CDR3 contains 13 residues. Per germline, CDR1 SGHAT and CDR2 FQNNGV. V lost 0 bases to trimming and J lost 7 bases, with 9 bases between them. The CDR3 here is CASSLDREYEAFF. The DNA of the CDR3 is TGTGCCAGCAGCTTAGACAGGGAATATGAAGCTTTCTTT.

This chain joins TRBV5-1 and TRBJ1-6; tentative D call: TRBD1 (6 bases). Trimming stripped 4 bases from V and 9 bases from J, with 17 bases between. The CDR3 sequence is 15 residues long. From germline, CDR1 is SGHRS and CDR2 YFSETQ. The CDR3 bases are TGCGCCAGCAGCGGGGAAGGGGGTCTTGGTTCACCCCTCCACTTT. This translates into CASSGEGGLGSPLHF.

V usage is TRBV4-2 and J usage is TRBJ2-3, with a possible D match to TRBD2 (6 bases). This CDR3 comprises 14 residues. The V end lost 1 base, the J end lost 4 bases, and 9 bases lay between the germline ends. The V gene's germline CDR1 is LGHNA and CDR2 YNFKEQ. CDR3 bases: TGTGCCAGCAGCCAAGGACTAGGTGCAGATACGCAGTATTTT. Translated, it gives CASSQGLGADTQYF.

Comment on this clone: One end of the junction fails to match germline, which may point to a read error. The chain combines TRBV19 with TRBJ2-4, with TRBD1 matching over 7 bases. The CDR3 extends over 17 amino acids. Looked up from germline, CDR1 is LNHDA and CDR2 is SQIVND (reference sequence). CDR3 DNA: TGTGCCAGTAGCATAGAAACAGGGGTTTTCGGCAAAAACATTCAGTACTTC. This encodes CASSIETGVFGKNIQYF.

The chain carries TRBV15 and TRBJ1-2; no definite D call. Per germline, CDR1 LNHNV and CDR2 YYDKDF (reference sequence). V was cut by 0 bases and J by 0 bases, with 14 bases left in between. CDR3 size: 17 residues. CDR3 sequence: CATSRDTNRHANYGYTF. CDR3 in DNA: TGTGCCACCAGCAGAGATACGAACAGACACGCTAACTATGGCTACACCTTC.

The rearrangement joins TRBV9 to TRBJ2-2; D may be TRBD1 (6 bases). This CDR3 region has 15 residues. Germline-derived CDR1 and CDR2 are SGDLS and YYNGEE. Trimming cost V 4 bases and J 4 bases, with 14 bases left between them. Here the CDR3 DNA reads TGTGCCAGCAGCATAGAGCAGGGGAGCACCGGGGAGCTGTTTTTT. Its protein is CASSIEQGSTGELFF.

The CDR3 loop reads CASSNDRGYEQYF. The CDR3 DNA reads as TGTGCCAGCAGTAACGACAGGGGGTACGAGCAGTACTTC. The chain couples TRBV6-5 to TRBJ2-7, with 9 bases identical to TRBD1. Germline V gene sequence: CDR1 MNHEY, CDR2 SVGAGI. Losses at the gene ends were 5 bases for V and 4 bases for J; bases not matched to a gene: 3. The CDR3 totals 13 residues.

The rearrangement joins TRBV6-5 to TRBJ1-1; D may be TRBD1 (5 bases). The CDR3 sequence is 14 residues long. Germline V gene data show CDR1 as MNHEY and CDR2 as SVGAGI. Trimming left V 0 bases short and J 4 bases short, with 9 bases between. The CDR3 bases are TGTGCCAGCAGTTACTCGCTGGGGGGCACTGAAGCTTTCTTT. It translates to CASSYSLGGTEAFF.

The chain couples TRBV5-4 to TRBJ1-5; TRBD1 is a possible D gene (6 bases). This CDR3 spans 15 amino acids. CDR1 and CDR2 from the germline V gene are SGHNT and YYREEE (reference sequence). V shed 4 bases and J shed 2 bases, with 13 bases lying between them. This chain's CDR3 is CASSIQGSGNQPQHF. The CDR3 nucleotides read TGTGCCAGCAGCATACAGGGCAGTGGCAATCAGCCCCAGCATTTT.

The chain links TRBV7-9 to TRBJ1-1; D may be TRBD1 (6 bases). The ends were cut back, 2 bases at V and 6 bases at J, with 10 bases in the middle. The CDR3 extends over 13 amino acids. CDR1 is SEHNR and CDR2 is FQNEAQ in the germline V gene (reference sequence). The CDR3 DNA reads TGTGCCAGCAGCTTACAGGGGACCCCTGAAGCTTTCTTT. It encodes CASSLQGTPEAFF.

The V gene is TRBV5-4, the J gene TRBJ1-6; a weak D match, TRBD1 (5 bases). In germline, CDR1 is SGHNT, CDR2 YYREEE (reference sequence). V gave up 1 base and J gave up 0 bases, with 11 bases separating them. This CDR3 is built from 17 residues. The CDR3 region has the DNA TGTGCCAGCAGCTTGAGTGGGGCCTTCTCCTATAATTCACCCCTCCACTTT. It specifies CASSLSGAFSYNSPLHF.